Shown below are 26 T cell receptor beta chains from a single sample sequenced in a study of blood T cells in healthy people across ages. Next came a second PCR, run for about 6 to 11 cycles, which used a sample-barcoded 5' primer along with a J-beta primer mix. TCRdb re-called the 5' RACE reads with MiXCR, one entry per CDR3 protein. The sample contains about 1.4 million distinct CDR3 sequences, approximately 59% of which appear only once. Sequenced input: blood. The receptor set was obtained from a man between 18 and 35 years old in good health.

This clonotype appeared once. The chain recombines TRBV10-3 with TRBJ1-2; D is perhaps TRBD1 (5 bases). The germline CDR1 and CDR2 sequences are ENHRY and SYGVKD. CDR3 size: 14 residues. Trimming removed 2 bases from V and 0 bases from J, with 7 bases in between. The CDR3 loop reads CAISEQGTNYGYTF. The CDR3 DNA is TGTGCCATCAGTGAGCAGGGCACTAACTATGGCTACACCTTC.

V usage is TRBV15 and J usage is TRBJ2-1, with no clear D. CDR1 is LNHNV and CDR2 is YYDKDF in the germline V gene (reference sequence). The CDR3 runs 15 residues. V shed 0 bases and J shed 6 bases, with 12 bases lying between them. The CDR3 nucleotides read TGTGCCACCAGCAGAGATGTCGGAACCGTCAATGAGCAGTTCTTC. Translating it yields CATSRDVGTVNEQFF.

This clonotype was detected a few times. This clone may be a read error of a much larger clone one base away. This chain links TRBV6-2 or TRBV6-3 with TRBJ2-5; possibly TRBD1 for D (6 bases). The V end was cut by 6 bases, the J end by 5 bases, with 22 bases between. Germline CDR1 and CDR2: MNHEY and SVGEGT. CDR3 size: 16 residues. CDR3 in amino acids: CASSSPLGGSMETQYF. The CDR3 nucleotides read TGTGCCAGCAGCTCCCCCCTAGGGGGTTCGATGGAGACCCAGTACTTC.

J is TRBJ2-3 and V is TRBV5-1; maybe TRBD2 (5 bases). Germline CDR1 reads SGHRS; CDR2 reads YFSETQ. This CDR3 has 14 amino acids. V lost 5 bases and J lost 8, with 18 bases in between. CDR3 in DNA: TGCGCCAGCAGGCCCCAAGATAGCGTTGGTACGCAGTATTTT. Translated: CASRPQDSVGTQYF.

The V call is TRBV7-9, the J call TRBJ2-2; maybe TRBD1 (5 bases). Trimming shortened V by 5 bases and J by 0 bases, and 16 bases separated the two germline ends. The CDR3 runs to 17 residues. Germline-derived CDR1 and CDR2 are SEHNR and FQNEAQ (reference sequence). CDR3 sequence reads: CASSGASAVPNTGELFF. The CDR3 nucleotides are TGTGCCAGCAGCGGGGCGAGCGCAGTTCCGAACACCGGGGAGCTGTTTTTT.

This chain links TRBV7-2 with TRBJ2-7; 8 nucleotides agree with TRBD1. The V gene's germline CDR1 is SGHTA and CDR2 FQGNSA. The ends lost 0 bases at V and 2 bases at J; junction bases unmatched: 9. The CDR3 has 17 amino acids. The DNA for the CDR3 is TGTGCCAGCAGCTTAGCCCAGGGGGCGTTCCTTACCTACGAGCAGTACTTC. This sequence encodes CASSLAQGAFLTYEQYF.

V usage is TRBV9 and J usage is TRBJ2-1; 9 positions agree with TRBD1. Germline CDR1 SGDLS, CDR2 YYNGEE. J lost 0 bases, V lost 3 bases, and 13 bases had no gene match. CDR3 length: 19 residues. The CDR3 coding sequence is TGTGCCAGCAGCGGTAGGGGGACAGGGTCCGGGCGCTCCTACAATGAGCAGTTCTTC. This translates into CASSGRGTGSGRSYNEQFF.

CDR3 nucleotides: TGTGCCAGTGGGGCGTCGCAGTACTTC. Amino acid sequence: CASGASQYF. This chain joins TRBV6-2 or TRBV6-3 and TRBJ2-5; maybe TRBD1 (5 bases). The germline CDR1 and CDR2 sequences are MNHEY and SVGEGT. The germline V and J ends were trimmed by 9 bases and 11 bases, with 10 bases remaining between them. This CDR3 has 9 amino acids.

This rearrangement joins TRBV29-1 to TRBJ2-3; D gene unclear. The CDR3 runs 11 residues. V lost 3 bases and J lost 2, with 3 bases in between. The V gene's germline CDR1 is SQVTM and CDR2 ANQGSEA. The CDR3 here is CSVDYTDTQYF. In DNA, the CDR3 is TGCAGCGTTGACTACACAGATACGCAGTATTTT.

This clonotype came up a few times. The chain uses TRBV15 and TRBJ2-3; D is unclear. The CDR3 is 15 residues long. V lost 2 bases, J lost 2 bases, and 11 bases lay in between. The germline CDR1 and CDR2 sequences are LNHNV and YYDKDF (reference sequence). CDR3: CATSRLNSHTDTQYF. DNA for the CDR3: TGTGCCACCAGCAGACTTAACAGCCACACAGATACGCAGTATTTT.

The chain recombines TRBV7-9 with TRBJ2-1, with 11 bases fitting TRBD1. The CDR3 totals 15 residues. The V segment lost 6 bases and the J segment 7 bases; nucleotides outside the gene matches: 8. The germline V gene encodes CDR1 SEHNR and CDR2 FQNEAQ (reference sequence). In DNA, the CDR3 is TGTGCCAGCAGAAGGACAGGGGGCTTGGGTAATGAGCAGTTCTTC. Protein: CASRRTGGLGNEQFF.

The genes are TRBV29-1 and TRBJ2-7, with 11 bases aligning to TRBD2. V gave up 5 bases and J gave up 7 bases; unmatched junction bases: 16. The CDR3 covers 16 residues. Germline V gene lookup returns CDR1 SQVTM and CDR2 ANQGSEA. This CDR3 reads CSVIGVTSGIGNEQYF. Written as DNA, the CDR3 is TGCAGCGTTATAGGGGTGACTAGCGGGATCGGCAATGAGCAGTACTTC.

This chain uses TRBV7-2 with TRBJ2-3, with 12 bases matching TRBD2. Per the germline V gene, CDR1 is SGHTA and CDR2 is FQGNSA. Trimming took 4 bases from V and 0 from J; bases not matched to a gene: 5. The CDR3 extends over 17 amino acids. CDR3 sequence reads: CASSSRTSGKSTDTQYF. CDR3 coding DNA: TGTGCCAGCAGCTCGCGGACTAGCGGGAAGAGCACAGATACGCAGTATTTT.

The CDR3 protein is CSVAVGKNTEAFF. The CDR3 nucleotides read TGCAGCGTTGCTGTAGGGAAGAACACTGAAGCTTTCTTT. The V and J genes are TRBV29-1 and TRBJ1-1; no firm D call. V lost 4 bases, J lost 1 base, and 10 bases lay in between. This CDR3 is 13 amino acids long. Germline assignment: CDR1 SQVTM and CDR2 ANQGSEA.

This chain joins TRBV12-3 or TRBV12-4 and TRBJ1-2, with TRBD1 matching over 12 bases. There are 15 residues in the CDR3. The V segment lost 5 bases and the J segment 2 bases; nucleotides outside the gene matches: 3. The CDR3 region is CASSTGQGANYGYTF. In nucleotides, the CDR3 is TGTGCCAGCAGTACGGGACAGGGGGCGAACTATGGCTACACCTTC.

The chain employs TRBV7-2 and TRBJ1-1; D is uncertain. Between the trimmed V and J ends, which lost 4 bases and 4 bases, there was a span of 13 bases. The CDR3 is 14 amino acids. From germline, CDR1 is SGHTA and CDR2 FQGNSA. In DNA form, the CDR3 reads TGTGCCAGCAGCTCAATTGGTGTGGGCACTGAAGCTTTCTTT. Translation gives CASSSIGVGTEAFF.

The J gene is TRBJ2-1, the V gene TRBV15; the match to TRBD2 covers 8 bases. V lost 1 base, J lost 5 bases, and 4 bases stayed unmatched. This CDR3 is built from 15 residues. Germline loops: CDR1 LNHNV, CDR2 YYDKDF (reference sequence). CDR3 protein: CATSRGSGVDNEQFF. The CDR3 DNA reads TGTGCCACCAGCAGAGGTAGCGGGGTTGACAATGAGCAGTTCTTC.

The genes are TRBV20-1 and TRBJ1-2, with 7 bases matching TRBD1. Germline V gives CDR1 DFQATT, CDR2 SNEGSKA (reference sequence). This CDR3 comprises 15 residues. V was clipped by 5 bases and J by 0 bases; unmatched bases: 9. The CDR3 loop reads CSAYARQGANYGYTF. The CDR3 nucleotides read TGCAGTGCTTACGCTCGACAGGGAGCTAACTATGGCTACACCTTC.

This sequence joins TRBV5-1 and TRBJ2-7; D is perhaps TRBD2 (5 bases). Germline CDR1 SGHRS, CDR2 YFSETQ. The CDR3 is 15 residues long. The V gene lost 4 bases and the J gene lost 1 base, with 15 bases spanning the gap. The CDR3 nucleotides are TGCGCCAGCAGCCCGGCGGGTCCAATTTCCTACGAGCAGTACTTC. As protein: CASSPAGPISYEQYF.

The chain is built from TRBV5-6 and TRBJ2-2, with 8 bases matching TRBD2. CDR3 length: 16 residues. The V gene's germline CDR1 is SGHDT and CDR2 YYEEEE. V lost 1 base and J lost 2; bases outside the gene matches: 4. CDR3 DNA: TGTGCCAGCAGCTTGAATGCGGGGGGTAACACCGGGGAGCTGTTTTTT. Protein sequence: CASSLNAGGNTGELFF.

This clonotype was seen only a few times. The chain employs TRBV7-2 and TRBJ2-1; 9 nucleotides line up with TRBD2. CDR3 length: 14 amino acids. V was clipped by 4 bases and J by 8 bases; unmatched bases: 6. CDR1 is SGHTA and CDR2 is FQGNSA in the germline V gene. DNA for the CDR3: TGTGCCAGCAGCTCGCCGGGACTAGCACATGAGCAGTTCTTC. It yields the protein CASSSPGLAHEQFF. Full variable domain (outside the CDR3, taken from reference TRBV7-2 and TRBJ2-1): GAGVSQSPSNKVTEKGKDVELRCDPISGHTALYWYRQSLGQGLEFLIYFQGNSAPDKSGLPSDRFSAERTGGSVSTLTIQRTQQEDSAVYLCASSSPGLAHEQFFGPGTRLTVL.

This clonotype was found once. The rearrangement joins TRBV7-2 to TRBJ2-5; 11 nucleotides line up with TRBD2. The ends lost 4 bases at V and 11 bases at J; junction bases unmatched: 15. Germline CDR1 reads SGHTA; CDR2 reads FQGNSA. CDR3 length: 16 amino acids. CDR3 coding DNA: TGTGCCAGCAGCTCGCATAGCGGGAGGGTAATTAATGAGCAGTACTTC. Translation gives CASSSHSGRVINEQYF.

The chain is built from TRBV20-1 and TRBJ2-1, with TRBD1 matching over 9 bases. The CDR3 loop spans 14 amino acids. Looked up from germline, CDR1 is DFQATT and CDR2 is SNEGSKA (reference sequence). V shed 4 bases and J 6 bases; nucleotides not matched to a gene: 7. The CDR3 reads CSATGTGRVNEQFF. CDR3 sequence (DNA): TGCAGTGCTACCGGGACAGGGCGTGTCAATGAGCAGTTCTTC.

This clonotype was counted a few times. V usage is TRBV12-3 or TRBV12-4 and J usage is TRBJ2-1; TRBD1 or TRBD2 may be the D gene (6 bases each). Trimming took off 4 bases at V and 9 bases at J, with 19 bases between the two ends. The CDR3 loop spans 15 amino acids. CDR3 in amino acids: CASSYTGSGGAEQFF. CDR3 in DNA: TGTGCCAGCAGTTATACAGGGTCCGGAGGGGCTGAGCAGTTCTTC.

The CDR3 DNA follows: TGCGCCAGCAGCAGTACGACCCGGGGGTACACTGAAGCTTTCTTT. It is translated as CASSSTTRGYTEAFF. This chain joins TRBV5-1 and TRBJ1-1, with D perhaps matching TRBD1 (5 bases). Germline loops: CDR1 SGHRS, CDR2 YFSETQ. Trimming removed 4 bases at V and 3 bases at J, with 16 bases between. The CDR3 is 15 amino acids.

The gene calls are TRBV14 and TRBJ2-7; 12 bases agree with TRBD2. The assigned J gene may be wrong: the sequence end matches TRBJ2-5 better. The CDR3 is 16 residues long. CDR1 and CDR2 from the germline V gene are SGHDN and FVKESK. The CDR3 bases are TGTGCCAGCAGCCAAGGCCTAGCGGGAGGGTTTGAGACCCAGTACTTC. Its translation is CASSQGLAGGFETQYF.